The entry below describes one T cell receptor (beta chain). Its target is not known. Assay: immunoSEQ multiplex PCR; the TCRdb copy retains only in-frame clones and omits some. The table includes 90,000 to 100,000 clones, 70% to 90% detected once. The sample comes from a study of T cell responses to AZD1222 COVID-19 vaccine. Study outcomes and limitations: Spike as a whole was targeted by vaccine-associated CD4 TCRs, dominant at 160-218 and 743-854. Vaccination with two AZD1222 doses was followed by a rise in Spike-specific TCR breadth and depth.

CDR1 is LGHNA, CDR2 YSLEER, per germline. This CDR3 comprises 15 residues. Trimming removed 3 bases from V and 4 bases from J; junction bases left unmatched: 6. This receptor was identified in an adult in good health. Source: peripheral blood, taken on day 0 of AZD1222 vaccination. The chain combines TRBV4-3 with TRBJ2-7; 10 nucleotides agree with TRBD1. The CDR3 sequence is CASSHSGTGEYEQYF. Here the CDR3 DNA reads TGCGCCAGCAGCCACTCCGGGACAGGGGAGTACGAGCAGTACTTC.